One and the same sample provided the 16 T cell receptor beta chains below, sequenced in a study of OX40 agonist ivuxolimab in advanced cancers. Assay: immunoSEQ multiplex PCR; the TCRdb copy retains only in-frame clones and omits some. The sample includes about 49,000 clones, around 94% of them seen just once. The specimen comprised CD4+ or CD8+ T cells sorted from blood, sampled in a trial of the OX40 agonist ivuxolimab. The receptors were sampled from an adult with an advanced solid tumor such as melanoma, head and neck, liver or kidney cancer.

V gene TRBV9 combines with J gene TRBJ1-2, with TRBD1 matching over 8 bases. This CDR3 has 14 amino acids. In germline, CDR1 is SGDLS, CDR2 YYNGEE. Unmatched junction bases numbered 13, after V lost 7 bases and J lost 8 bases. The DNA of the CDR3 is TGTGCCAGCGGCATCTCAGGGGGCGCGCGGGGCTACACCTTC. Residues: CASGISGGARGYTF.

V and J are TRBV19 and TRBJ2-7; TRBD2 aligns across 11 bases. Germline CDR1 reads LNHDA; CDR2 reads SQIVND (reference sequence). Trimming removed 5 bases from V and 2 bases from J; junction bases left unmatched: 2. This CDR3 contains 14 residues. The CDR3 here is CASSPGLAAYEQYF. The CDR3 DNA sequence: TGTGCCAGTAGTCCGGGACTAGCGGCCTACGAGCAGTACTTC.

This clone was seen more than once but under ten times. The V and J genes are TRBV7-8 and TRBJ2-7, with D unclear. The V gene's germline CDR1 is SGHVS and CDR2 FQNEAQ. The CDR3 runs 12 residues. V lost 1 base and J 5 bases, leaving 6 bases between the germline ends. The CDR3 DNA is TGTGCCAGCAGCTTAGTATTCCACGAGCAGTACTTC. Translation: CASSLVFHEQYF.

This sequence joins TRBV6-5 and TRBJ2-5; D not resolved. The CDR3 loop spans 12 amino acids. The germline V gene encodes CDR1 MNHEY and CDR2 SVGAGI. Trimming shortened V by 2 bases and J by 2 bases, and 3 bases separated the two germline ends. The DNA for the CDR3 is TGTGCCAGCAGTTACGGGCAAGAGACCCAGTACTTC. This translates into CASSYGQETQYF.

The CDR3 nucleotides read TGTGCCAGCAGCTTGGAGGCCATCTACTACGAGCAGTACTTC. This codes for CASSLEAIYYEQYF. The rearrangement uses TRBV5-4 and TRBJ2-7; no firm D call. Germline-derived CDR1 and CDR2 are SGHNT and YYREEE (reference sequence). The CDR3 covers 14 residues. V dropped 0 bases and J dropped 3 bases, with 10 bases sitting between them.

The genes are TRBV10-2 and TRBJ2-3; 9 nucleotides line up with TRBD1. Germline-derived CDR1 and CDR2 are WSHSY and SAAADI. CDR3 length equals 17 residues. V was pared by 5 bases and J by 3 bases, with 12 bases of the junction left unmatched. The CDR3, as DNA: TGCGCCAGCAGTCTGAAAGGACAGGGGACTCATACAGATACGCAGTATTTT. As protein: CASSLKGQGTHTDTQYF.

V usage is TRBV13 and J usage is TRBJ2-7; 10 bases are a match to TRBD2. V shed 5 bases and J 0 bases; nucleotides not matched to a gene: 10. There are 17 residues in the CDR3. Germline V CDR1 and CDR2: PRHDT, FYEKMQ (reference sequence). CDR3 protein: CASSRITSGINSYEQYF. The CDR3 DNA reads TGTGCCAGCAGCCGAATCACTAGCGGGATTAACTCCTACGAGCAGTACTTC.

The CDR3 loop is CASVAMTEAFF. CDR3 DNA: TGTGCCAGCGTCGCAATGACTGAAGCTTTCTTT. The chain combines TRBV7-2 with TRBJ1-1; D is ambiguous. The CDR3 loop spans 11 amino acids. Germline V gene data show CDR1 as SGHTA and CDR2 as FQGNSA. Deletions cut 8 bases from V and 5 bases from J, with 9 bases between.

This clone has just one count. The rearrangement uses TRBV6-6 and TRBJ2-7; TRBD1 agrees at 10 bases. Trimming at V came to 0 bases and at J to 7 bases, leaving 9 bases not matched to a gene. From germline, CDR1 is MNHNY and CDR2 SVGAGI (reference sequence). The CDR3 loop spans 16 amino acids. The CDR3 sequence is CASSYSGGMDRGEQYF. CDR3 nucleotides: TGTGCCAGCAGTTACTCCGGGGGGATGGACAGGGGGGAGCAGTACTTC.

Notes on this clone: One end of the junction is discordant with germline, which a read error may explain. The chain employs TRBV5-1 and TRBJ2-2; 10 nucleotides agree with TRBD1. This CDR3 region has 15 residues. Germline V gene lookup returns CDR1 SGHRS and CDR2 YFSETQ. The chain's CDR3 is CASSPGQGDTRELFF. The CDR3, as DNA: TGCGCCAGCAGCCCCGGACAGGGGGACACCCGGGAGCTGTTTTTT.

V and J are TRBV9 and TRBJ2-1; D unresolved. The CDR3 consists of 13 residues. The V end was cut by 0 bases, the J end by 2 bases, with 3 bases between. CDR1 is SGDLS and CDR2 is YYNGEE in the germline V gene. The CDR3 spells CASSVGTYNEQFF. CDR3 sequence (DNA): TGTGCCAGCAGCGTAGGAACCTACAATGAGCAGTTCTTC.

V gene TRBV29-1 combines with J gene TRBJ2-7, with unresolved D. Germline-derived CDR1 and CDR2 are SQVTM and ANQGSEA. This CDR3 region has 13 residues. With 7 bases removed from V and 2 bases from J, the gap between germline ends came to 15 bases. DNA of the CDR3: TGCAGCGGCCCCAGTCTAGAGGCCTACGAGCAGTACTTC. Its protein is CSGPSLEAYEQYF.

The CDR3 bases are TGCGCCAGCAGCCATAGTCGGGACAGCGGGAGTACGAATGAGCAGTTCTTC. This sequence encodes CASSHSRDSGSTNEQFF. The chain carries TRBV4-3 and TRBJ2-1; tentative D call: TRBD2 (8 bases). The CDR3 loop spans 17 amino acids. Between the trimmed V and J ends, which lost 3 bases and 7 bases, there was a span of 22 bases. The germline V gene has CDR1 LGHNA and CDR2 YSLEER.

The chain has TRBV2 and TRBJ2-3, with TRBD2 matching over 9 bases. The CDR3 is made up of 16 amino acids. CDR1 SNHLY and CDR2 FYNNEI come from the germline V gene. Germline trimming cut 9 bases from V and 3 bases from J; bases unmatched to any gene: 13. The CDR3 loop reads CARSRLAGLFTDTQYF. The CDR3 DNA follows: TGTGCCAGGAGTCGGCTAGCGGGATTATTTACAGATACGCAGTATTTT. The full variable domain, rest sourced from reference TRBV2 and TRBJ2-3, is EPEVTQTPSHQVTQMGQEVILRCVPISNHLYFYWYRQILGQKVEFLVSFYNNEISEKSEIFDDQFSVERPDGSNFTLKIRSTKLEDSAMYFCARSRLAGLFTDTQYFGPGTRLTVL.

The chain has TRBV7-2 and TRBJ2-1; 13 bases line up with TRBD2. The J segment lost 0 bases and the V segment lost 1 base, leaving 3 bases of the junction unmatched. CDR3 size: 18 residues. Germline V lookup: CDR1 SGHTA, CDR2 FQGNSA. Here the CDR3 DNA reads TGTGCCAGCAGCTTAGTGGGACTAGCGGGGAGCTCCTACAATGAGCAGTTCTTC. Amino acids: CASSLVGLAGSSYNEQFF.

V gene TRBV13 combines with J gene TRBJ1-3; the D gene is possibly TRBD1 (5 bases). The V gene's germline CDR1 is PRHDT and CDR2 FYEKMQ (reference sequence). V was clipped by 6 bases and J by 0 bases, with 15 bases between them. The CDR3 extends over 16 amino acids. The DNA of the CDR3 is TGTGCCAGCAGAATGGCAGGGTGGAACTCTGGAAACACCATATATTTT. Its translation is CASRMAGWNSGNTIYF. Complete variable domain (other parts from reference TRBV13 and TRBJ1-3): AAGVIQSPRHLIKEKRETATLKCYPIPRHDTVYWYQQGPGQDPQFLISFYEKMQSDKGSIPDRFSAQQFSDYHSELNMSSLELGDSALYFCASRMAGWNSGNTIYFGEGSWLTVV.